Sequencing of this T cell receptor (beta chain) was carried out in a study of blood T cells in healthy people across ages. The study, taken as a whole, reports: Not knowing donor CMV status may have confounded expanded clonotype changes.

The CDR3 has 14 amino acids. Details on this clonotype: Antigen unknown.

PCR was performed a second time for about 7 to 11 cycles using a sample-barcoded 5' primer and a J-beta primer mix. TCRdb ran MiXCR on the 5' RACE reads and lists one entry per CDR3 protein. The sample carries roughly 1.4 million distinct CDR3 sequences, around 55% recorded once. The chain combines TRBV21-1 with TRBJ1-2; TRBD1, the table's D call, was not compared with the DNA. TRBV21-1 is a listed pseudogene. The source material was blood. This receptor was taken from a man aged 18 to 29 in good health. DNA for the CDR3: TGTGCCAGCAGCACCCGACTCACCCGGAGGGGCTACACCTTC. Residues: CASSTRLTRRGYTF.